This section outlines one T cell receptor beta chain sequence together with its context. The protocol was immunoSEQ multiplex PCR, while the TCRdb copy is restricted to in-frame clones and leaves out a portion. Seen here are just under 85,000 clones, 83% observed once, and the top ten hold about 15%. The source of the sample is a study of blood T cell repertoires in COVID-19. The material sequenced was peripheral blood. This TCR was recovered from a woman aged 55-70 years with acute or convalescent COVID-19.

Here the CDR3 DNA reads TGTGCCAGCAGCGTTTTGGGGAGGGCTGAAGCTTTCTTT. Encoded protein: CASSVLGRAEAFF. The V call is TRBV6-5, the J call TRBJ1-1, with D unresolved. Per the germline V gene, CDR1 is MNHEY and CDR2 is SVGAGI. The CDR3 is 13 residues long. Between the trimmed V and J ends, which lost 6 bases and 6 bases, there was a span of 14 bases.